The clone carrying this TCR beta chain was observed once. This record comes from a study of blood T cell repertoires in COVID-19. Study in general: The United States, Italy and Spain supplied acute and convalescent COVID-19 samples. PBMCs, B-cell-depleted T cells, or T cells were the source of the cDNA or gDNA that made up the material.

V gave up 2 bases and J gave up 4 bases; unmatched junction bases: 10. This CDR3 has 17 amino acids. Germline V gene lookup returns CDR1 SGHDT and CDR2 YYEEEE. Per the authors' pipeline: Reference gene primer amplification gave estimated nucleated cell counts. Using immunoSEQ multiplex PCR, the repertoire was profiled, and TCRdb retains in-frame clones only, with some absent. The V and J calls and clone size are taken from that table; D and trimming were inferred from the DNA. The table shows 140,000 or so clones, with about 86% occurring only once. The chain carries TRBV5-6 and TRBJ1-5, with 9 nucleotides matching TRBD1. This receptor was identified in an elderly woman with acute or convalescent COVID-19. What was sequenced was peripheral blood. CDR3 region: CASSFGTGFWLNQPQHF. DNA of the CDR3: TGTGCCAGCAGCTTCGGGACAGGGTTTTGGTTAAATCAGCCCCAGCATTTT.